Below, 7 T cell receptor beta chains from the same sample are listed, as sequenced in a study of OX40 agonist ivuxolimab in advanced cancers. Sequencing was performed with immunoSEQ multiplex PCR; in TCRdb, only in-frame clones are kept and a portion is missing. This table holds tens of thousands of clones, 89% found once. Sequencing used CD4+ or CD8+ T cells sorted from blood, obtained in a trial of the OX40 agonist ivuxolimab. These receptors originate from an adult with an advanced solid tumor such as melanoma, head and neck, liver or kidney cancer.

The V and J genes are TRBV4-2 and TRBJ2-3, with D uncertain. The germline V and J ends were trimmed by 0 bases and 4 bases, with 5 bases remaining between them. This CDR3 comprises 13 residues. The germline CDR1 and CDR2 sequences are LGHNA and YNFKEQ. CDR3 bases: TGTGCCAGCAGCCAAGATGGACCAGATACGCAGTATTTT. Residues: CASSQDGPDTQYF.

The genes are TRBV6-6 and TRBJ1-1, with D maybe TRBD1 (5 bases). The germline CDR1 and CDR2 sequences are MNHNY and SVGAGI (reference sequence). V was trimmed by 2 bases and J by 5 bases, leaving 12 bases between them. This CDR3 has 14 amino acids. This CDR3 is CASSYQGIGTEAFF. The CDR3 coding sequence is TGTGCCAGCAGTTACCAGGGTATTGGGACTGAAGCTTTCTTT.

The chain uses TRBV5-1 and TRBJ2-1; 8 positions agree with TRBD2. CDR1 and CDR2 from the germline V gene are SGHRS and YFSETQ. Germline trimming cut 0 bases from V and 16 bases from J; bases unmatched to any gene: 9. The CDR3 is 13 amino acids. CDR3: CASSLAGEAGDFF. CDR3 DNA: TGCGCCAGCAGCTTGGCCGGGGAAGCGGGAGACTTCTTC.

This clone was observed at least ten times. The V and J genes are TRBV28 and TRBJ1-5; D perhaps matches TRBD1 (5 bases). The germline V gene encodes CDR1 MDHEN and CDR2 SYDVKM. The CDR3 contains 15 residues. V dropped 6 bases and J dropped 4 bases, with 16 bases sitting between them. The CDR3 spells CASRPPPRGNQPQHF. The CDR3, as DNA: TGTGCCAGCAGACCACCCCCTAGGGGTAATCAGCCCCAGCATTTT.

The rearrangement uses TRBV10-3 and TRBJ2-7; 14 bases map to TRBD2. Germline-derived CDR1 and CDR2 are ENHRY and SYGVKD. The J segment lost 4 bases and the V segment lost 10 bases, leaving 12 bases of the junction unmatched. The CDR3 runs to 16 residues. The CDR3 region is CATTGTSGRRGYEQYF. The CDR3 DNA reads TGTGCCACCACTGGGACTAGCGGGAGAAGGGGGTACGAGCAGTACTTC.

The gene calls are TRBV2 and TRBJ2-3, with no clear D. The CDR3 has 14 residues. V lost 8 bases and J 2 bases, leaving 14 bases between the germline ends. CDR1 and CDR2 (germline): SNHLY, FYNNEI. The DNA for the CDR3 is TGTGCCAGCGGAGATAAAGTCAACACAGATACGCAGTATTTT. Translated: CASGDKVNTDTQYF.

The genes are TRBV5-4 and TRBJ2-7; a possible D gene is TRBD1 (5 bases). The V gene lost 0 bases and the J gene lost 7 bases, with 11 bases spanning the gap. The CDR3 sequence is 13 residues long. From germline, CDR1 is SGHNT and CDR2 YYREEE (reference sequence). As DNA, the CDR3 is TGTGCCAGCAGCTTGGCAGGGAACTGGGAGCAGTACTTC. Residues: CASSLAGNWEQYF.